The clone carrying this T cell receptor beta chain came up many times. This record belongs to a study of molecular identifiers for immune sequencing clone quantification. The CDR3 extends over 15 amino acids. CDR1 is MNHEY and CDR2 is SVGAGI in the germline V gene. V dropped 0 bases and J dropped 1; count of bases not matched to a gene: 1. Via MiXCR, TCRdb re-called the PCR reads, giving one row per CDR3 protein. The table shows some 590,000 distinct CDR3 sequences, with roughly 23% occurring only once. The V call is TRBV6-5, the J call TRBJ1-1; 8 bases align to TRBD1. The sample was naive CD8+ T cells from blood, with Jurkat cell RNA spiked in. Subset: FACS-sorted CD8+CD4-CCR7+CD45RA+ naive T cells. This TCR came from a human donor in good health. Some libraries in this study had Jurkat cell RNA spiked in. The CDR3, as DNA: TGTGCCAGCAGTTACTCCGGGACAGGGAACACTGAAGCTTTCTTT. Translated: CASSYSGTGNTEAFF.